Sequencing of this TCR beta chain was carried out in a study of T-cell reconstitution after alpha-beta-depleted transplantation in children. A TCRbeta library incorporating unique molecular identifiers was prepared. TCRdb used MiXCR to reprocess the PCR reads, holding one entry per CDR3 protein. The sample consists of a few hundred thousand distinct CDR3 sequences, over 9.5% of them appearing once. This clonotype has a count of ten or more. This specimen was PBMCs from the stem cell graft donor, taken from the stem cell graft. The sequence was collected from a human donor who donated a stem cell graft to a child with SCID.

This CDR3 reads CASTPTAPHRATGETQYF. In DNA form, the CDR3 reads TGTGCCAGCACCCCTACGGCCCCCCACAGGGCGACCGGAGAGACCCAGTACTTC. The chain links TRBV12-3 or TRBV12-4 to TRBJ2-5; possibly TRBD1 for D (6 bases). This CDR3 has 18 amino acids. Trimming left V 7 bases short and J 4 bases short, with 28 bases between.